This T cell receptor (beta chain) was sequenced for a study of blood T cell repertoires in COVID-19. On the study more broadly: Nucleic acid was either cDNA or gDNA, and it came from T cells, B-cell-depleted T cells, or PBMCs.

Authors' data handling: Amplifying reference gene primers gave estimates of nucleated cell counts. TCRdb keeps only in-frame clones here, not all; method: immunoSEQ multiplex PCR. V, J and clone size are taken as reported in that table, and D and trimming were inferred from the DNA itself. The sample lists around 440,000 clones, about 91% seen once, with over 9.5% in the top ten. Germline assignment: CDR1 MDHEN and CDR2 SYDVKM. The CDR3 sequence is 15 residues long. Trimming at V came to 5 bases and at J to 7 bases, leaving 6 bases not matched to a gene. The sample comprised peripheral blood. The rearrangement links TRBV28 to TRBJ1-6, with 9 nucleotides matching TRBD1. The sequence was collected from a woman aged 50 to 65 with COVID-19, enrolled during active disease. This CDR3 is CASSLLQGANSPLHF. The CDR3 bases are TGTGCCAGCAGTCTATTACAGGGGGCGAATTCACCCCTCCACTTT.